This T cell receptor beta chain was retrieved from a study of beta chain features in type 1 diabetes (dated by TCRdb to the late 2010s). Describing the broader study: Mean age, gender distribution, total cell number and subset yield did not differ between patients and healthy donors. A total of 85 million to 140 million sorted cells were examined across all samples, and the number of cells per subset was strongly correlated with RNA yield. The study compared TCRB repertoires of sorted circulating CD4+ T cell subsets between recently diagnosed type 1 diabetes patients and matched healthy donors. Regulatory and stem cell-like memory subsets were obtained from only 8 patients and roughly eight healthy donors, while naive and central memory subsets were obtained from all 30 or so donors.

All of the isolated RNA was reverse transcribed with the High Capacity cDNA Reverse Transcription Kit, so expressed TCRB transcripts were sequenced. Deep immunoSEQ sequencing was applied to naive, central memory and regulatory T cell samples, giving an average of roughly 3.5 million total reads per sample. Sorted cells were lysed in RLT buffer and RNA was extracted with DNase-treated RNeasy Micro or Mini kits, depending on cell number. To prevent cross-contamination, every cell subset was processed on its own, while patient and healthy donor samples were processed together. The immunoSEQ multiplex PCR was used to amplify TCRB sequences from cDNA, generating 87-bp fragments that spanned the CDR3 region. Sequencing of the amplicons was done on the Illumina HiSeq platform. The authors' analysis ran thus. Synthetic template baselines were used to correct PCR bias computationally, reads within Hamming distance 2 were collapsed together, and singletons that could not be merged were discarded. Reads were aligned against IMGT so that V, D and J genes, CDR3 length and insertions or deletions at six rearrangement sites could be assigned. Within each subset, clonotype counts were normalized to sorted cell number, after which true diversity and Gini coefficients were computed with the tcR R package. The overlap coefficient, calculated on TCRB nucleotide sequences, was used to quantify repertoire sharing. Out-of-frame TCRB sequences from naive cells were analyzed as a proxy for the pre-selection repertoire. The source is immuneACCESS, and TCRdb retained only in-frame sequences with V and J called. Part of the clones is not carried over; for the studies checked, unresolved V genes explain less than half of this, and the remainder is unexplained. V and J calls plus clone size are reproduced from that table; the DNA served to infer D and trimming. Within this sample are some 900,000 clones, with roughly 15% of them counted one time only. The ten largest clones add up to 0.02% to 0.025% of the sample.

On this clone itself: This receptor's antigen is unknown. No base qualities exist here, and no much larger clone lies one base off it.

A single peripheral blood draw of about 116 mL on average was collected from each donor into heparinised tubes. A BD FACSAria II and a panel including CD45RO, CCR7, CD25, CD127, CD95 and CD27 were used to sort naive, central memory, regulatory and stem cell-like memory CD4+ T cells. A purity above 95% was achieved for all sorted populations. Right away, PBMCs were isolated by Lymphoprep density gradient centrifugation and were stained directly, with no culture step. Samples were stained and sorted in pairs, with one healthy donor and one patient per experiment, so that batch effects were minimized. What the study reported, not specific to this receptor: At VDJ recombination sites, patients with type 1 diabetes made fewer insertions and deleted more nucleotides, a pattern implying thymic rearrangement abnormalities. Type 1 diabetes patients showed a moderate but significant shortening of TCRB CDR3 length in all four CD4+ subsets. PCR may preferentially amplify shorter templates, but because patient and control samples were amplified and corrected together, any resulting skew would affect both groups equally. Naive, central memory and regulatory TCRB repertoires appeared more similar among patients than among healthy donors. HLA sub-analyses involved small numbers of individuals, so any influence of HLA type on TCRB rearrangement remained unresolved. Because cDNA was sequenced instead of genomic DNA, highly expressing activated cells could be over-represented, though the groups showed no difference in activation or CD3 levels.

The receptor was isolated from a woman in her late teens or twenties in good health. The sequencing sample was made of naive CD4+ T cells from blood. This specimen's cell subset or site label, interpreted: true naive CD4+ T cells.

Read as DNA, the sequence is TGTGCCAGTAGTATAGATCTTTCGCCCGGGGCCAACGTCCTGACTTTC. Its translation is CASSIDLSPGANVLTF. The chain couples TRBV19 to TRBJ2-6; no D gene call is confident. CDR1 LNHDA and CDR2 SQIVND were looked up in the germline V gene (reference sequence). The CDR3 sequence holds 16 residues, the cysteine and phenylalanine included. The entry retains the CDR3 DNA only, 48 bases that are in frame from base 1. The V end loses 0 bases and the J end loses 4 bases, and a stretch of 10 bases separates them.